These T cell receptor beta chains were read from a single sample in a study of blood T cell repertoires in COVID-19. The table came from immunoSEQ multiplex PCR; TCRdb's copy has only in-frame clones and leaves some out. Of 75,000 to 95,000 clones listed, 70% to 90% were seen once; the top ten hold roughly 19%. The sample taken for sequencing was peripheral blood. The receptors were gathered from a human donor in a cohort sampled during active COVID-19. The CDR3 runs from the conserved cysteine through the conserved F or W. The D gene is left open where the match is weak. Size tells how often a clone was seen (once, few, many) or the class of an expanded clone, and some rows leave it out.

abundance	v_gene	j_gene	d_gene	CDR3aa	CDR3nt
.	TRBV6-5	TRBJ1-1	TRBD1	CASSNDRVNTEAFF	TGTGCCAGCAGTAACGACAGGGTGAACACTGAAGCTTTCTTT
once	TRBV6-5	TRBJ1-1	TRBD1	CASSSQDRGNSRAFF	TGTGCCAGCAGTAGTCAGGACAGGGGGAATTCGCGTGCTTTCTTT
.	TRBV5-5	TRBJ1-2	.	CASSLAGEGGYTF	TGTGCCAGCAGCTTGGCCGGTGAGGGCGGCTACACCTTC
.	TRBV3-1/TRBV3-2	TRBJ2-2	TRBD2	CASSQAGRGASGELFF	TGTGCCAGCAGCCAAGCGGGGCGGGGGGCGTCAGGGGAGCTGTTTTTT
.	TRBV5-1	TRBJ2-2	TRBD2	CASSLGLAGGSGTGELFF	TGCGCCAGCAGCTTGGGGCTAGCGGGAGGTTCCGGCACCGGGGAGCTGTTTTTT
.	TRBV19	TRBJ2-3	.	CASSMASGHLTDTQYF	TGTGCCAGTAGTATGGCGTCGGGACACCTCACAGATACGCAGTATTTT
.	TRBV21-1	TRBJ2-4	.	CASSNGTAPPDIQYF	TGTGCCAGCAGCAACGGGACAGCCCCTCCGGACATTCAGTACTTC
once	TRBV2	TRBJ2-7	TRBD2	CASRRLAGVEYEQYF	TGTGCCAGCAGAAGACTAGCGGGAGTTGAGTACGAGCAGTACTTC
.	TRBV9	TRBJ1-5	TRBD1	CASSMTGGNQPQHF	TGTGCCAGCAGCATGACAGGGGGCAATCAGCCCCAGCATTTT
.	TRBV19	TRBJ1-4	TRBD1	CASSDRGGKEKLFF	TGTGCCAGTAGCGACAGGGGCGGAAAGGAAAAACTGTTTTTT
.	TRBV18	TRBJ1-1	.	CASSPQWGRHTEAFF	TGTGCCAGCTCACCGCAATGGGGCAGACACACTGAAGCTTTCTTT
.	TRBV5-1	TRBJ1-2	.	CASSYDSYGYTF	TGCGCCAGCAGCTATGACAGCTATGGCTACACCTTC
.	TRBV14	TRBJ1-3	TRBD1	CASSLVLRAGQGGNTIYF	TGTGCCAGCAGCCTCGTACTACGCGCCGGACAGGGAGGAAACACCATATATTTT
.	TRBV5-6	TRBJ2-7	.	CASSFEGEQYF	TGTGCCAGCAGCTTTGAGGGCGAGCAGTACTTC
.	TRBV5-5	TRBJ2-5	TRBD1	CASSYRDRAGETQYF	TGTGCCAGCAGCTACCGGGACAGGGCTGGAGAGACCCAGTACTTC
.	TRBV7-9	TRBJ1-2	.	CASSGLRGYGYTF	TGTGCCAGCAGCGGACTGCGGGGGTATGGCTACACCTTC
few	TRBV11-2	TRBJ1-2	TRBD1	CASSFNPGTGRAESF	TGTGCCAGCAGCTTTAACCCTGGGACAGGGAGGGCGGAGAGCTTC
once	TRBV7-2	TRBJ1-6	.	CASSYQATNSPLHF	TGTGCCAGCAGCTACCAGGCAACAAATTCACCCCTCCACTTT
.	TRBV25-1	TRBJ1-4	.	CASSEGIVPGGGEKLFF	TGTGCCAGCAGTGAAGGCATTGTGCCCGGAGGCGGGGAAAAACTGTTTTTT
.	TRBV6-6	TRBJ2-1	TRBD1	CASSYPGTGKGNEQFF	TGTGCCAGCAGTTACCCCGGGACAGGGAAAGGCAATGAGCAGTTCTTC
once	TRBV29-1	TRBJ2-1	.	CSVEVEYNEQFF	TGCAGCGTTGAAGTAGAATACAATGAGCAGTTCTTC
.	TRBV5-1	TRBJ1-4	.	CASSEQGLDEKLFF	TGCGCCAGCAGCGAACAGGGCTTAGATGAAAAACTGTTTTTT
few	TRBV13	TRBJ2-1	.	CASSLVGLLYNEQFF	TGTGCCAGCAGCTTAGTGGGACTTCTTTACAATGAGCAGTTCTTC
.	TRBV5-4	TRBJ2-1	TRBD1	CASSQRTGNDEQFF	TGTGCCAGCAGCCAACGGACAGGGAATGATGAGCAGTTCTTC
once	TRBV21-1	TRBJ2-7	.	CASSPPNHCPLRSSYEQYF	TGTGCCAGCAGCCCCCCAAATCATTGCCCATTGAGAAGCTCCTACGAGCAGTACTTC
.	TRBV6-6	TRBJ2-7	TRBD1	CASSYGGTGDYEQYF	TGTGCCAGCAGTTACGGCGGGACAGGGGACTACGAGCAGTACTTC
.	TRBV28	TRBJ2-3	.	CASSTATDTQYF	TGTGCCAGCAGTACTGCAACAGATACGCAGTATTTT
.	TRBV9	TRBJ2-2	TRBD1	CASSVAPGQLMGGELFF	TGTGCCAGCAGCGTGGCGCCGGGACAGCTAATGGGCGGGGAGCTGTTTTTT
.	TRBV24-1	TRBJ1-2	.	CATSAGSGYTF	TGTGCCACCAGTGCAGGCTCTGGCTACACCTTC
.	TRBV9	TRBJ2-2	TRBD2	CASISSGGPNTGELFF	TGTGCCAGCATTTCCAGCGGGGGGCCCAACACCGGGGAGCTGTTTTTT
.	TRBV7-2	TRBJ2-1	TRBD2	CASSLGGRVDNEQFF	TGTGCCAGCAGCTTAGGCGGGAGGGTCGACAATGAGCAGTTCTTC